This TCR beta chain was identified in a study of T cells after yellow fever vaccination. This clonotype has at least ten counts. Its antigen is unknown. The germline CDR1 and CDR2 sequences are MGHRA and YSYEKL. The CDR3 covers 14 residues. Trimming cost V 3 bases and J 1 base, with 9 bases left between them. TCRdb recomputed calls from the 5' RACE reads with MiXCR, one row per CDR3 protein. Here the sample spans approximately 160,000 distinct CDR3 sequences, roughly 6.4% being singletons. Notes on the study in general: It was the secondary response that reached its peak faster, day 5 versus 15, but it was weaker.

The rearrangement joins TRBV4-1 to TRBJ2-5; D unresolved. The TCR sequence derives from a man aged 18-30 years who received the YFV17D yellow fever vaccine. Source: CD4+ T cells sorted from PBMCs, taken on the day of the first yellow fever vaccination. The CDR3 here is CASSQGSPQETQYF. The CDR3, as DNA: TGCGCCAGCAGCCAGGGAAGCCCCCAAGAGACCCAGTACTTC.